The source of this T cell receptor beta chain is a study of shared clonotypes between healthy human individuals. TCRdb's copy holds only in-frame clones and misses some; the assay was immunoSEQ multiplex PCR. The sample consists of about 680,000 clones, approximately 90% of them appearing once. The V gene end was trimmed by 2 bases and the J gene end by 3 bases; junction bases not matched to a gene: 9. The CDR3 has 15 amino acids. Per the germline V gene, CDR1 is GTSNPN and CDR2 is SVGIG (reference sequence). Naive CD8 cells comprised CD45RO-negative, CCR7-positively selected cells, excluding terminally differentiated effector memory CD45RA+ cells.

The specimen was naive CD8+ T cells sorted from blood. V usage is TRBV30 and J usage is TRBJ2-7; TRBD1 matches at 8 bases. The receptor was isolated from a man younger than 40 in good health. CDR3 in amino acids: CAWSKTGTGDYEQYF. The CDR3 region has the DNA TGTGCCTGGAGTAAAACCGGGACAGGAGACTACGAGCAGTACTTC.